Detailed here is one T cell receptor beta chain. Its matching antigen is unknown. This entry comes from a study of cytomegalovirus exposure and HLA in healthy donors. Study background: Researchers found that roughly 81% of almost 400 genotyped donors fell within the Caucasian-associated ancestry cluster. Study-wide points: There were reportedly fewer N-insertions in an Asian-associated ancestry cluster than the approximately 630-donor mean, in a later analysis. Listed as cytomegalovirus-associated were 170 or so TCR beta chains.

Germline CDR1 SGDLS, CDR2 YYNGEE. Trimming took 4 bases from V and 0 from J, leaving 11 bases between them. CDR3 length: 15 amino acids. A multiplex PCR was run with 60 Vbeta primers and 13 Jbeta primers. Produced via immunoSEQ multiplex PCR; TCRdb's table is partial and in-frame only. In the table there are 90,000 to 100,000 clones, roughly 70% of which are singletons. The source material was PBMCs. The TCR was taken from a man in his fifties in good health and CMV-seronegative. The rearrangement links TRBV9 to TRBJ1-3; TRBD1 is a possible D gene (5 bases). The CDR3 DNA reads TGTGCCAGCAGCTCCCGGGGGTCCTCTGGAAACACCATATATTTT. This translates into CASSSRGSSGNTIYF.